Shown below are 26 T cell receptor beta chains from a single sample sequenced in a study of blood T cell repertoires in COVID-19. TCRdb keeps only in-frame clones here, not all; method: immunoSEQ multiplex PCR. This sample has 130,000 to 150,000 clones, with around nine tenths found just once. What was sequenced was PBMCs or T cells enriched from blood (not recorded which). These receptors originate from a woman in her 30s with acute COVID-19.

The rearrangement links TRBV10-3 to TRBJ2-2, with 14 bases that match TRBD2. Trimming took 6 bases from V and 1 from J; bases not matched to a gene: 7. Germline CDR1 ENHRY, CDR2 SYGVKD. This CDR3 has 18 amino acids. DNA of the CDR3: TGTGCCATCAGGGGGACTAGCGGGAGAGTCCTGAACACCGGGGAGCTGTTTTTT. This codes for CAIRGTSGRVLNTGELFF.

The rearrangement joins TRBV21-1 to TRBJ2-2; TRBD1 is taken as the D call from the table, unchecked against the DNA. TRBV21-1 is classified as a pseudogene. The CDR3 has 19 residues. The CDR3 bases are TGTGCCAGCAGCAAAGGAAATTCTGGGACAGGCCGCGGCACCGGGGAGCTGTTTTTT. This codes for CASSKGNSGTGRGTGELFF.

V gene TRBV7-2 combines with J gene TRBJ2-1; 12 nucleotides align to TRBD2. Per the germline V gene, CDR1 is SGHTA and CDR2 is FQGNSA. This CDR3 region has 16 residues. Trimming at V came to 5 bases and at J to 7 bases, leaving 9 bases not matched to a gene. The CDR3 bases are TGTGCCAGCAGCACTAGCGGACTAGCGGGATGGAATGAGCAGTTCTTC. As protein: CASSTSGLAGWNEQFF.

The chain is built from TRBV7-9 and TRBJ1-2; TRBD1 might be the D (6 bases). Trimming shortened V by 2 bases and J by 4 bases, and 11 bases separated the two germline ends. CDR1 SEHNR and CDR2 FQNEAQ come from the germline V gene (reference sequence). This CDR3 comprises 14 residues. For the CDR3, the DNA is TGTGCCAGCAGCTTAACAGGGTCTGCCTATGGCTACACCTTC. It encodes CASSLTGSAYGYTF. The full variable domain, with the rest looked up from reference TRBV7-9 and TRBJ1-2, is DTGVSQNPRHKITKRGQNVTFRCDPISEHNRLYWYRQTLGQGPEFLTYFQNEAQLEKSRLLSDRFSAERPKGSFSTLEIQRTEQGDSAMYLCASSLTGSAYGYTFGSGTRLTVV.

The chain carries TRBV18 and TRBJ2-3, with D hard to call. CDR3 length: 12 amino acids. Germline-derived CDR1 and CDR2 are KGHSH and LQKENI. V dropped 5 bases and J dropped 2 bases, with 5 bases sitting between them. The CDR3 nucleotides are TGTGCCAGCTCATTGTACACAGATACGCAGTATTTT. This sequence encodes CASSLYTDTQYF.

In this sample, this clone turned up once. CDR3 bases: TGTGCCAGCTCACCACCCTCGGGTTCACTTGGAAACACCATATATTTT. As protein: CASSPPSGSLGNTIYF. V gene TRBV18 combines with J gene TRBJ1-3; D uncertain. V lost 0 bases and J 3 bases, leaving 12 bases between the germline ends. In germline, CDR1 is KGHSH, CDR2 LQKENI. The CDR3 totals 16 residues.

This chain joins TRBV18 and TRBJ2-3, with 8 bases lining up with TRBD1. Per germline, CDR1 KGHSH and CDR2 LQKENI. Trimming at V came to 3 bases and at J to 2 bases, leaving 31 bases not matched to a gene. The CDR3 spans 24 residues. The CDR3 protein is CASSPDLISIPGQAQWETTDTQYF. The CDR3 DNA follows: TGTGCCAGCTCACCGGATCTGATATCGATTCCGGGACAGGCCCAATGGGAAACCACAGATACGCAGTATTTT.

The chain uses TRBV7-2 and TRBJ2-1; TRBD2 might be the D (5 bases). Trimming took off 8 bases at V and 0 bases at J, with 14 bases between the two ends. CDR1 SGHTA and CDR2 FQGNSA come from the germline V gene. CDR3 length: 15 amino acids. The CDR3 sequence: CASLRAGTSYNEQFF. The DNA of the CDR3 is TGTGCCAGCCTGCGGGCAGGCACCTCCTACAATGAGCAGTTCTTC.

The chain joins TRBV30 to TRBJ1-4; 9 positions agree with TRBD1. The V and J ends lost 5 bases and 4 bases, in that order; junction bases with no gene match: 11. The CDR3 consists of 16 residues. Germline CDR1 GTSNPN, CDR2 SVGIG (reference sequence). DNA for the CDR3: TGTGCCTGGGGGCCTGGGACAGGGTCTCTTAATGAAAAACTGTTTTTT. Its translation is CAWGPGTGSLNEKLFF.

The gene calls are TRBV28 and TRBJ1-1; D is possibly TRBD1 (5 bases). The ends were cut back, 8 bases at V and 8 bases at J, with 21 bases in the middle. The CDR3 is made up of 14 amino acids. CDR1 is MDHEN, CDR2 SYDVKM, per germline. DNA for the CDR3: TGTGCCAGCTCCCCGAGCGGGGGACTTTGGGAAGCTTTCTTT. Protein product: CASSPSGGLWEAFF.

The chain uses TRBV9 and TRBJ2-7; possibly TRBD2 for D (6 bases). This CDR3 comprises 15 residues. Trimming removed 0 bases at V and 3 bases at J, with 13 bases between. Germline loops: CDR1 SGDLS, CDR2 YYNGEE. DNA of the CDR3: TGTGCCAGCAGCGTAGGTTTTAGCGGTTACTACGAGCAGTACTTC. It yields the protein CASSVGFSGYYEQYF.

The chain combines TRBV11-2 with TRBJ1-2; maybe TRBD1 (6 bases). The CDR3 consists of 12 residues. V lost 5 bases, J lost 14 bases, and 18 bases lay in between. Germline V gene data show CDR1 as SGHAT and CDR2 as FQNNGV. The CDR3 DNA is TGTGCCAGCAGCCAAGGGGTCAGGGGCCGTACCTTC. Encoded protein: CASSQGVRGRTF.

The genes are TRBV11-2 and TRBJ1-6, with D unresolved. Trimming pared 1 base from V and 5 bases from J, leaving 9 bases between. The germline V gene encodes CDR1 SGHAT and CDR2 FQNNGV. The CDR3 length is 15 residues. CDR3 DNA sequence: TGTGCCAGCAGCTTAGGCGGAGGCAATAATTCACCCCTCCACTTT. Amino acid sequence: CASSLGGGNNSPLHF.

This rearrangement joins TRBV5-8 to TRBJ2-3; 10 bases fit TRBD1. CDR1 and CDR2 (germline): SGHTS, YDEGEE. Trimming at V came to 4 bases and at J to 0 bases, leaving 8 bases not matched to a gene. There are 17 residues in the CDR3. The CDR3 DNA is TGTGCCAGCAGCCGGCTGGGGACAGGGGATAGCACAGATACGCAGTATTTT. It codes for CASSRLGTGDSTDTQYF.

The chain employs TRBV6-5 and TRBJ2-7, with 8 bases fitting TRBD1. Looked up from germline, CDR1 is MNHEY and CDR2 is SVGAGI. The junction had 9 bases not matched to a gene; V was cut back by 7 bases and J by 4 bases. The CDR3 extends over 14 amino acids. The CDR3 here is CASTQDRDLYEQYF. Written as DNA, the CDR3 is TGTGCCAGCACCCAGGACAGGGACTTATACGAGCAGTACTTC.

V gene TRBV5-4 combines with J gene TRBJ1-2; 11 bases fit TRBD1. Trimming cost V 7 bases and J 1 base; bases outside gene matches: 9. The germline V gene has CDR1 SGHNT and CDR2 YYREEE (reference sequence). The CDR3 totals 16 residues. The CDR3 here is CASGSGQGALNYGYTF. CDR3 in DNA: TGTGCCAGCGGTTCCGGACAGGGGGCCCTTAACTATGGCTACACCTTC.

The CDR3 nucleotides read TGTGCCAGCAGCTTCCGCCCGGGTCTCCAGAACACCATATATTTT. It specifies CASSFRPGLQNTIYF. V usage is TRBV7-8 and J usage is TRBJ1-3; D call uncertain. V lost 3 bases to trimming and J lost 7 bases, with 16 bases between them. The CDR3 extends over 15 amino acids. Germline-derived CDR1 and CDR2 are SGHVS and FQNEAQ.

J is TRBJ2-7 and V is TRBV28; 7 bases are shared with TRBD2. Unmatched junction bases numbered 10, after V lost 5 bases and J lost 3 bases. There are 15 residues in the CDR3. Germline V gene lookup returns CDR1 MDHEN and CDR2 SYDVKM. The CDR3 bases are TGTGCCAGCAGTCCCCACGGGGAGGGTGGCTACGAGCAGTACTTC. Its translation: CASSPHGEGGYEQYF.

This rearrangement joins TRBV7-2 to TRBJ2-7; 7 positions match TRBD1. This CDR3 region has 17 residues. In germline, CDR1 is SGHTA, CDR2 FQGNSA. The V and J ends lost 4 bases and 0 bases, in that order; junction bases with no gene match: 12. The DNA of the CDR3 is TGTGCCAGCAGCTCCACCAAAACAGGGGAATCCTCCTACGAGCAGTACTTC. Protein: CASSSTKTGESSYEQYF.

This chain links TRBV13 with TRBJ2-3; 13 bases agree with TRBD2. Germline V CDR1 and CDR2: PRHDT, FYEKMQ (reference sequence). The CDR3 consists of 16 residues. With V trimmed by 5 bases and J by 8 bases, 10 bases remained unmatched. CDR3 DNA sequence: TGTGCCAGCAGCCCCGCGGGACTAGCGGGAAAGGGTACGCAGTATTTT. It is translated as CASSPAGLAGKGTQYF.

This rearrangement joins TRBV5-3 to TRBJ1-2, with 8 bases lining up with TRBD1. TRBV5-3 is reported as an ORF; its role is uncertain. V was pared by 4 bases and J by 3 bases, with 8 bases of the junction left unmatched. The CDR3 consists of 15 residues. The CDR3 reads CARSPGQGRDYGYTF. CDR3 DNA sequence: TGTGCCAGAAGCCCCGGACAGGGTCGGGACTATGGCTACACCTTC.

Only one count was recorded for this clone. The chain is built from TRBV7-2 and TRBJ1-1; no clear D gene. V was cut by 4 bases and J by 1 base, with 10 bases left in between. The germline V gene encodes CDR1 SGHTA and CDR2 FQGNSA. The CDR3 runs to 14 residues. The DNA for the CDR3 is TGTGCCAGCAGCTCCGTAGCGACGAACACTGAAGCTTTCTTT. Amino acids: CASSSVATNTEAFF.

The V gene is TRBV19, the J gene TRBJ1-2, with TRBD1 matching over 8 bases. Germline loops: CDR1 LNHDA, CDR2 SQIVND (reference sequence). The CDR3 spans 12 residues. With V trimmed by 8 bases and J by 6 bases, 5 bases remained unmatched. This CDR3 reads CASSSTGDGYTF. Here the CDR3 DNA reads TGTGCCAGTTCGTCGACAGGGGATGGCTACACCTTC.

The rearrangement uses TRBV27 and TRBJ1-5, with D possibly TRBD1 on 5 matching bases. The V end was cut by 1 base, the J end by 2 bases, with 15 bases between. The CDR3 contains 17 residues. Per the germline V gene, CDR1 is MNHEY and CDR2 is SMNVEV (reference sequence). CDR3 sequence: CASSLLAGVGGNQPQHF. The CDR3 DNA reads as TGTGCCAGCAGTTTATTGGCGGGGGTTGGGGGCAATCAGCCCCAGCATTTT.

The V gene is TRBV19, the J gene TRBJ1-6; a possible D gene is TRBD1 (6 bases). The CDR3 totals 14 residues. V dropped 4 bases and J dropped 4 bases, with 8 bases sitting between them. CDR1 LNHDA and CDR2 SQIVND come from the germline V gene (reference sequence). The CDR3 bases are TGTGCCAGTAGTACCGGACAGTATAATTCACCCCTCCACTTT. This codes for CASSTGQYNSPLHF.

This chain links TRBV4-1 with TRBJ1-5, with D uncertain. Germline-derived CDR1 and CDR2 are MGHRA and YSYEKL. Trimming stripped 0 bases from V and 2 bases from J, with 11 bases between. CDR3 length: 16 amino acids. The CDR3 DNA reads as TGCGCCAGCAGCCAAGAGGGCGGGGTCGGCAATCAGCCCCAGCATTTT. As protein: CASSQEGGVGNQPQHF.